Below, 29 T cell receptor beta chains from the same sample are listed, as sequenced in a study of Graves' ophthalmopathy and Graves' hyperthyroidism. Amplification of the TCR beta CDR3 regions used RNA transcripts (as template). First-round RT-PCR used HTBI primers; second-round multiplex PCR followed. MiXCR was run by TCRdb on the multiplex PCR reads, yielding one entry per CDR3 protein. The sample records 350,000 to 400,000 distinct CDR3 sequences, approximately 20% being singletons. Sequencing input: peripheral blood. The receptor source for this set is a woman aged 18-29 years with Graves' ophthalmopathy.

The chain has TRBV6-2 or TRBV6-3 and TRBJ2-2, with D maybe TRBD2 (6 bases). Germline lookup yields CDR1 MNHEY and CDR2 SVGEGT. The CDR3 is made up of 16 amino acids. V dropped 7 bases and J dropped 2 bases, with 17 bases sitting between them. The CDR3 here is CASNLEAGRNTGELFF. Here the CDR3 DNA reads TGTGCCAGCAATTTGGAGGCGGGAAGAAACACCGGGGAGCTGTTTTTT.

This clonotype was seen ten or more times. The V and J genes are TRBV6-2 or TRBV6-3 and TRBJ2-7, with D perhaps matching TRBD1 (6 bases). Germline V gene lookup returns CDR1 MNHEY and CDR2 SVGEGT. There are 13 residues in the CDR3. V lost 1 base and J 4 bases, leaving 8 bases between the germline ends. This CDR3 is CASSYWTAYEQYF. The CDR3 DNA sequence: TGTGCCAGCAGTTACTGGACAGCGTACGAGCAGTACTTC.

The CDR3 loop is CASSVPGLNTGELFF. The CDR3 DNA sequence: TGTGCCAGCAGTGTGCCGGGGCTAAACACCGGGGAGCTGTTTTTT. The chain is built from TRBV6-1 and TRBJ2-2; possibly TRBD1 or TRBD2 for D (5 bases each). This CDR3 contains 15 residues. Germline loops: CDR1 MNHNS, CDR2 SASEGT. Trimming took off 4 bases at V and 2 bases at J, with 11 bases between the two ends.

This clonotype was detected many times. V and J are TRBV28 and TRBJ1-2; D gene unclear. The V gene lost 6 bases and the J gene lost 3 bases, with 8 bases spanning the gap. CDR1 MDHEN and CDR2 SYDVKM come from the germline V gene. The length of the CDR3 is 12 residues. Here the CDR3 DNA reads TGTGCCAGCAGCTTGGGTGACTATGGCTACACCTTC. Residues: CASSLGDYGYTF.

This clonotype has just one count. The V gene is TRBV28, the J gene TRBJ2-7, with 13 nucleotides matching TRBD2. The CDR3 has 16 amino acids. Germline trimming cut 7 bases from V and 4 bases from J; bases unmatched to any gene: 10. Germline CDR1 MDHEN, CDR2 SYDVKM. The CDR3: CASTPSQTSGRYEQYF. DNA for the CDR3: TGTGCCAGCACCCCATCCCAGACTAGCGGGAGGTACGAGCAGTACTTC.

This clonotype was counted ten times or more. This chain links TRBV6-5 with TRBJ1-1, with TRBD1 as a possible D gene (6 bases). This CDR3 has 13 amino acids. V lost 6 bases, J lost 6 bases, and 14 bases lay in between. Germline V CDR1 and CDR2: MNHEY, SVGAGI. For the CDR3, the DNA is TGTGCCAGCAGGGGAGTGACAGGTTCTGAAGCTTTCTTT. Its translation is CASRGVTGSEAFF.

The chain employs TRBV10-3 and TRBJ1-2; D unclear. This CDR3 has 12 amino acids. Trimming took off 5 bases at V and 4 bases at J, with 8 bases between the two ends. Germline V gene lookup returns CDR1 ENHRY and CDR2 SYGVKD. The CDR3 here is CAISPGFYGYTF. CDR3 nucleotide sequence: TGTGCCATCAGTCCGGGATTCTATGGCTACACCTTC.

At least ten counts were recorded for this clonotype. J is TRBJ1-3 and V is TRBV28; no reliable D call. Per germline, CDR1 MDHEN and CDR2 SYDVKM. CDR3 length: 15 residues. The V end lost 3 bases, the J end lost 1 base, and 10 bases lay between the germline ends. The CDR3 DNA follows: TGTGCCAGCAGTTTTTTTCAATCGTCTGGAAACACCATATATTTT. This translates into CASSFFQSSGNTIYF.

This clonotype was counted at least ten times. The chain links TRBV20-1 to TRBJ1-1; perhaps TRBD1 as D (5 bases). Trimming stripped 1 base from V and 3 bases from J, with 9 bases between. CDR3 length equals 13 residues. Germline V gives CDR1 DFQATT, CDR2 SNEGSKA (reference sequence). CDR3 residues: CSARVPGYTEAFF. DNA of the CDR3: TGCAGTGCTAGAGTGCCAGGGTACACTGAAGCTTTCTTT.

V usage is TRBV28 and J usage is TRBJ1-1; D is perhaps TRBD1 (5 bases). V lost 7 bases, J lost 2 bases, and 20 bases lay in between. This CDR3 comprises 16 residues. In germline, CDR1 is MDHEN, CDR2 SYDVKM. The CDR3 sequence is CASIGGSAGLNTEAFF. As DNA, the CDR3 is TGTGCCAGCATTGGAGGTTCGGCAGGGCTTAACACTGAAGCTTTCTTT.

This clonotype was seen at least ten times. This chain joins TRBV19 and TRBJ1-1; unclear D gene. The CDR3 sequence is 15 residues long. Between the trimmed V and J ends, which lost 0 bases and 4 bases, there was a span of 12 bases. Germline-derived CDR1 and CDR2 are LNHDA and SQIVND (reference sequence). CDR3 in amino acids: CASSIDHAVGTEAFF. In DNA form, the CDR3 reads TGTGCCAGTAGTATAGATCACGCGGTGGGCACTGAAGCTTTCTTT.

The rearrangement joins TRBV28 to TRBJ1-1; D perhaps matches TRBD1 (6 bases). The CDR3 loop spans 13 amino acids. Germline loops: CDR1 MDHEN, CDR2 SYDVKM. Between the trimmed V and J ends, which lost 5 bases and 11 bases, there was a span of 18 bases. CDR3 amino acids: CASSPWGGGPAFF. The CDR3 DNA sequence: TGTGCCAGCAGTCCCTGGGGGGGCGGGCCCGCTTTCTTT.

This clonotype was counted only a few times. The rearrangement joins TRBV3-1 to TRBJ2-4; D is unclear. The CDR3 loop spans 15 amino acids. In germline, CDR1 is LGHDT, CDR2 YNNKEL (reference sequence). Trimming left V 4 bases short and J 1 base short, with 11 bases between. The CDR3: CASSRRSAAKNIQYF. CDR3 sequence (DNA): TGTGCCAGCAGCCGCCGATCCGCGGCCAAAAACATTCAGTACTTC.

In this sample, this clonotype turned up many times. This chain links TRBV12-3 or TRBV12-4 with TRBJ2-7, with D uncertain. CDR3 size: 13 residues. Trimming took off 10 bases at V and 0 bases at J, with 13 bases between the two ends. The CDR3: CATVKTVSYEQYF. DNA for the CDR3: TGTGCCACCGTTAAAACCGTCTCCTACGAGCAGTACTTC.

This chain links TRBV28 with TRBJ1-5; perhaps TRBD1 as D (6 bases). CDR1 and CDR2 (germline): MDHEN, SYDVKM. V was trimmed by 5 bases and J by 1 base, leaving 18 bases between them. This CDR3 is 17 amino acids long. Written as DNA, the CDR3 is TGTGCCAGCAGTACTAACCGACGGACAGTAAGCAATCAGCCCCAGCATTTT. Amino acid sequence: CASSTNRRTVSNQPQHF.

This clonotype was seen at least ten times. The chain combines TRBV5-1 with TRBJ1-1; possible D gene TRBD1, 6 bases. The CDR3 extends over 15 amino acids. Deletions cut 2 bases from V and 0 bases from J, with 11 bases between. Looked up from germline, CDR1 is SGHRS and CDR2 is YFSETQ. The CDR3 nucleotides are TGCGCCAGCAGCTTTAAGACAGGAGTGAACACTGAAGCTTTCTTT. This sequence encodes CASSFKTGVNTEAFF.

This clonotype showed up many times. The chain is built from TRBV6-5 and TRBJ2-7; D gene ambiguous. The V end was cut by 4 bases, the J end by 4 bases, with 5 bases between. Germline V gene lookup returns CDR1 MNHEY and CDR2 SVGAGI. This CDR3 has 11 residues. CDR3 DNA sequence: TGTGCCAGCAGTTTTCAATACGAGCAGTACTTC. Translated, it gives CASSFQYEQYF.

The chain joins TRBV28 to TRBJ1-1; no reliable D call. V lost 1 base and J lost 8, with 11 bases in between. The CDR3 runs 13 residues. Germline values: CDR1 MDHEN, CDR2 SYDVKM. CDR3 nucleotide sequence: TGTGCCAGCAGTTTATTCGGCTGGGGAGAAGCTTTCTTT. This encodes CASSLFGWGEAFF.

The table lists this clonotype with many counts. The chain recombines TRBV4-2 with TRBJ1-6; TRBD1 might be the D (5 bases). The V gene lost 5 bases and the J gene lost 6 bases, with 20 bases spanning the gap. The CDR3 is made up of 17 amino acids. Germline V gives CDR1 LGHNA, CDR2 YNFKEQ. Written as DNA, the CDR3 is TGTGCCAGCAGCGACAGACCCATAGGAAGCCTTAATTCACCCCTCCACTTT. It yields the protein CASSDRPIGSLNSPLHF.

This clonotype has a count of ten or more. The chain combines TRBV7-2 with TRBJ1-1, with D possibly matching TRBD1 (5 bases). Germline loops: CDR1 SGHTA, CDR2 FQGNSA. V was clipped by 1 base and J by 10 bases, with 16 bases between them. This CDR3 has 14 residues. In DNA form, the CDR3 reads TGTGCCAGCAGCTTAGGGGGGGGGTCTAAAGGAGCTTTCTTT. Encoded protein: CASSLGGGSKGAFF.

This clonotype has ten or more counts. The chain is built from TRBV6-5 and TRBJ1-5, with D perhaps TRBD1 (6 bases). This CDR3 comprises 13 residues. V was pared by 6 bases and J by 7 bases, with 13 bases between. In germline, CDR1 is MNHEY, CDR2 SVGAGI. In DNA form, the CDR3 reads TGTGCCAGCAGCCCCAGGGGTAGCCAGCCCCAGCATTTT. Translation: CASSPRGSQPQHF.

There are a few counts of this clonotype. This chain connects TRBV28 to TRBJ2-7, with D possibly called TRBD1 or TRBD2 (5 bases each). Germline V gives CDR1 MDHEN, CDR2 SYDVKM. This CDR3 has 12 amino acids. Trimming stripped 9 bases from V and 2 bases from J, with 11 bases between. Here the CDR3 reads CASRDPTYEQYF. The CDR3, as DNA: TGTGCCAGTCGGGACCCAACCTACGAGCAGTACTTC.

This clonotype was counted only a few times. The rearrangement joins TRBV6-1 to TRBJ2-7; 16 positions agree with TRBD2. The J segment lost 6 bases and the V segment lost 0 bases, leaving 5 bases of the junction unmatched. The CDR3 spans 17 residues. Germline CDR1 is MNHNS and CDR2 is SASEGT. CDR3 sequence (DNA): TGTGCCAGCAGTGAAGCTTGGGGACTAGCGGGAGGGGGCGAGCAGTACTTC. Its translation: CASSEAWGLAGGGEQYF.

This clonotype has a count of ten or more. CDR3 loop: CASSPVGERSTGELFF. Written as DNA, the CDR3 is TGTGCCAGCAGCCCGGTTGGGGAGCGGAGCACCGGGGAGCTGTTTTTT. The chain couples TRBV4-2 to TRBJ2-2; possible D gene TRBD2, 5 bases. Deletions cut 4 bases from V and 4 bases from J, with 16 bases between. CDR1 and CDR2 (germline): LGHNA, YNFKEQ. The CDR3 extends over 16 amino acids.

This clonotype was seen repeatedly, ten times or more. This chain uses TRBV4-3 with TRBJ1-1; D gene uncertain. Trimming pared 0 bases from V and 6 bases from J, leaving 14 bases between. Per the germline V gene, CDR1 is LGHNA and CDR2 is YSLEER. This CDR3 is built from 15 residues. The CDR3 sequence is CASSQDSRSGAEAFF. The CDR3 nucleotides read TGCGCCAGCAGCCAAGATAGTCGTAGTGGGGCTGAAGCTTTCTTT.

Many counts were recorded for this clonotype. J is TRBJ1-1 and V is TRBV30; D unresolved. Germline V gene data show CDR1 as GTSNPN and CDR2 as SVGIG (reference sequence). The germline V and J ends were trimmed by 4 bases and 2 bases, with 11 bases remaining between them. The CDR3 has 13 residues. The CDR3 bases are TGTGCCTGGATGTACAGTTTTAACACTGAAGCTTTCTTT. Amino acid sequence: CAWMYSFNTEAFF.

This clonotype was counted many times. This sequence joins TRBV28 and TRBJ2-4, with 7 bases lining up with TRBD1. After removal of 5 bases from V and 2 bases from J, the junction contained 6 bases not matched to a gene. The CDR3 has 15 amino acids. CDR1 is MDHEN, CDR2 SYDVKM, per germline. The CDR3 sequence is CASSVPQGTKNIQYF. CDR3 nucleotide sequence: TGTGCCAGCAGTGTCCCACAGGGGACCAAAAACATTCAGTACTTC.

This clonotype was observed at least ten times. This chain uses TRBV19 with TRBJ1-1, with D uncertain. CDR1 is LNHDA and CDR2 is SQIVND in the germline V gene (reference sequence). The CDR3 has 14 residues. Trimming left V 4 bases short and J 0 bases short, with 9 bases between. CDR3 amino acids: CASSTTDMNTEAFF. The CDR3 DNA reads as TGTGCCAGTAGTACTACAGATATGAACACTGAAGCTTTCTTT.

This clonotype appeared a few times. The chain is built from TRBV6-1 and TRBJ2-7; D not resolved. Trimming shortened V by 2 bases and J by 2 bases, and 10 bases separated the two germline ends. Germline loops: CDR1 MNHNS, CDR2 SASEGT. This CDR3 spans 14 amino acids. This chain's CDR3 is CASSEPLGTYEQYF. Here the CDR3 DNA reads TGTGCCAGCAGTGAACCTCTGGGGACCTACGAGCAGTACTTC.